These 21 T cell receptor beta chains were sequenced from one sample in a study of type 1 regulatory T cells. One entry per CDR3 protein results from TCRdb running MiXCR on the reads. The sample holds 15,000 to 20,000 distinct CDR3 sequences, about 9.4% seen once. The sequencing input was CD4+ T cells, either the whole sample or a sorted fraction (not recorded which). The receptors derive from a human donor in good health.

This clonotype has ten or more counts. The chain uses TRBV18 and TRBJ2-3; 7 bases are shared with TRBD2. CDR1 and CDR2 from the germline V gene are KGHSH and LQKENI. Losses at the gene ends were 2 bases for V and 1 base for J; bases not matched to a gene: 6. This CDR3 is built from 16 residues. The CDR3 DNA follows: TGTGCCAGCTCACCAATGGCGGGAGCGGGCACAGATACGCAGTATTTT. It codes for CASSPMAGAGTDTQYF.

As concerns this clonotype: The junction differs from germline at one of its ends, possibly a read error. The chain links TRBV14 to TRBJ2-2; D might be TRBD2 (5 bases). In germline, CDR1 is SGHDN, CDR2 FVKESK. This CDR3 has 14 amino acids. The CDR3 coding sequence is TGTGCCAGCAGTCCACAGACCCAAACCGGGGAGCCGTTTTTT. It translates to CASSPQTQTGEPFF.

This clonotype occurred a few times. The chain carries TRBV7-2 and TRBJ1-6, with no clear D. This CDR3 has 15 amino acids. The V end lost 5 bases, the J end lost 7 bases, and 15 bases lay between the germline ends. Germline CDR1 SGHTA, CDR2 FQGNSA. CDR3 protein: CASSPWPVGNSPLHF. In nucleotides, the CDR3 is TGTGCCAGCAGCCCCTGGCCGGTTGGGAATTCACCCCTCCACTTT.

This clonotype was picked up a small number of times. A much larger clone sits a single nucleotide away, making a read error possible. The chain recombines TRBV7-8 with TRBJ1-5; D gene unclear. Trimming stripped 5 bases from V and 4 bases from J, with 18 bases between. This CDR3 comprises 16 residues. Germline CDR1 and CDR2: SGHVS and FQNEAQ. CDR3 sequence (DNA): TGTGCCAGCAGCAGCAATCTGGTGCAGAGAAATCAGCCCCAGCATTTT. Amino acid sequence: CASSSNLVQRNQPQHF.

This clonotype was observed a few times. The chain uses TRBV6-5 and TRBJ2-1, with 7 bases fitting TRBD2. The CDR3 runs 15 residues. CDR1 MNHEY and CDR2 SVGAGI come from the germline V gene. This CDR3 reads CGAGVKISSYNEQFF. The CDR3 DNA is TGTGGGGCGGGAGTTAAAATTTCGTCCTACAATGAGCAGTTCTTC.

This clonotype was detected ten times or more. The V gene is TRBV7-6, the J gene TRBJ2-3, with D possibly TRBD1 on 6 matching bases. The CDR3 has 17 amino acids. Trimming cost V 1 base and J 1 base, with 15 bases left between them. CDR1 is SGHVS and CDR2 is FNYEAQ in the germline V gene. This CDR3 reads CASSLDVPPGGTDTQYF. CDR3 DNA: TGTGCCAGCAGCTTAGATGTTCCGCCAGGGGGCACAGATACGCAGTATTTT.

The chain is built from TRBV20-1 and TRBJ2-2, with 7 bases aligning to TRBD2. CDR1 is DFQATT, CDR2 SNEGSKA, per germline (reference sequence). V dropped 3 bases and J dropped 3; count of bases not matched to a gene: 4. The CDR3 has 14 amino acids. CDR3 in amino acids: CSARGTTYTGELFF. The CDR3 region has the DNA TGCAGTGCTAGGGGGACTACCTACACCGGGGAGCTGTTTTTT.

This chain connects TRBV12-3 or TRBV12-4 to TRBJ1-5; D might be TRBD1 (5 bases). V lost 4 bases to trimming and J lost 5 bases, with 12 bases between them. The CDR3 extends over 14 amino acids. The CDR3 sequence: CASSSRGGDQPQHF. The CDR3 DNA reads TGTGCCAGCAGTTCCCGGGGGGGGGATCAGCCCCAGCATTTT.

Many counts were recorded for this clonotype. The genes are TRBV20-1 and TRBJ2-7; 7 positions match TRBD2. The V gene end was trimmed by 6 bases and the J gene end by 3 bases; junction bases not matched to a gene: 8. Germline V CDR1 and CDR2: DFQATT, SNEGSKA (reference sequence). The CDR3 length is 13 residues. The CDR3 DNA reads TGCAGTGCGATGGAACTAGCGCTCTACGAGCAGTACTTC. Translation gives CSAMELALYEQYF.

J is TRBJ1-4 and V is TRBV5-1, with 10 bases matching TRBD1. From germline, CDR1 is SGHRS and CDR2 YFSETQ. CDR3 length: 14 residues. The trim removed 3 bases at V and 7 bases at J, leaving 3 bases unmatched. The chain's CDR3 is CASSWDRGGEKLFF. For the CDR3, the DNA is TGCGCCAGCAGCTGGGACAGGGGTGGTGAAAAACTGTTTTTT.

This clonotype was seen many times. The rearrangement links TRBV9 to TRBJ2-7; the D call may be TRBD1 or TRBD2 (5 bases each). Germline CDR1 SGDLS, CDR2 YYNGEE. V was shortened by 0 bases and J by 4 bases, with 14 bases between the two germline ends. This CDR3 is built from 15 residues. CDR3 protein: CASSVGFQGAYEQYF. CDR3 sequence (DNA): TGTGCCAGCAGCGTAGGATTCCAGGGAGCATACGAGCAGTACTTC.

The gene calls are TRBV7-2 and TRBJ2-3, with 13 bases lining up with TRBD2. Looked up from germline, CDR1 is SGHTA and CDR2 is FQGNSA. The CDR3 covers 20 residues. The ends lost 5 bases at V and 1 base at J; junction bases unmatched: 15. CDR3 amino acids: CASSPTGWTSGSLGTDTQYF. Written as DNA, the CDR3 is TGTGCCAGCAGCCCAACTGGATGGACTAGCGGGAGCCTGGGCACAGATACGCAGTATTTT.

This clonotype has a count of ten or more. V and J are TRBV5-1 and TRBJ2-7; no definite D call. The CDR3 has 14 residues. CDR1 and CDR2 (germline): SGHRS, YFSETQ. V lost 0 bases to trimming and J lost 2 bases, with 9 bases between them. The CDR3 bases are TGCGCCAGCAGCTTGGCCACACAGACCTACGAGCAGTACTTC. Its protein product is CASSLATQTYEQYF. The full variable domain, in which reference TRBV5-1 and TRBJ2-7 provide the parts outside the CDR3, is KAGVTQTPRYLIKTRGQQVTLSCSPISGHRSVSWYQQTPGQGLQFLFEYFSETQRNKGNFPGRFSGRQFSNSRSEMNVSTLELGDSALYLCASSLATQTYEQYFGPGTRLTVT.

The rearrangement uses TRBV20-1 and TRBJ2-3, with a tentative D call TRBD2 (6 bases). V lost 4 bases to trimming and J lost 0 bases, with 17 bases between them. This CDR3 has 16 amino acids. CDR1 is DFQATT and CDR2 is SNEGSKA in the germline V gene (reference sequence). The CDR3 DNA is TGCAGTGCTATCCCCTCGCTAGCGCCTAGCACAGATACGCAGTATTTT. Translation gives CSAIPSLAPSTDTQYF.

This clonotype was seen a handful of times. This chain uses TRBV3-1 with TRBJ1-1, with a tentative D call TRBD1 (6 bases). V shed 4 bases and J shed 0 bases, with 12 bases lying between them. Germline assignment: CDR1 LGHDT and CDR2 YNNKEL (reference sequence). This CDR3 has 15 amino acids. CDR3 bases: TGTGCCAGCAGCCGAATACAGGGCATGAACACTGAAGCTTTCTTT. Translation gives CASSRIQGMNTEAFF.

The chain combines TRBV20-1 with TRBJ2-2; no firm D call. Germline assignment: CDR1 DFQATT and CDR2 SNEGSKA (reference sequence). CDR3 length: 14 residues. V gave up 6 bases and J gave up 4 bases, with 15 bases separating them. This chain's CDR3 is CSAPLSPSTGELFF. For the CDR3, the DNA is TGCAGTGCCCCACTATCGCCTAGCACCGGGGAGCTGTTTTTT.

This clonotype was seen more than once but under ten times. The chain joins TRBV24-1 to TRBJ1-2; D uncertain. Germline lookup yields CDR1 KGHDR and CDR2 SFDVKD. Trimming removed 2 bases at V and 7 bases at J, with 7 bases between. The CDR3 spans 12 residues. The CDR3 region is CATSDYKGGYTF. In DNA form, the CDR3 reads TGTGCCACCAGTGATTATAAAGGTGGCTACACCTTC.

This clonotype was picked up many times. This chain connects TRBV11-2 to TRBJ2-1; TRBD2 aligns across 12 bases. CDR1 and CDR2 (germline): SGHAT, FQNNGV. This CDR3 comprises 17 residues. V was clipped by 1 base and J by 7 bases; unmatched bases: 8. CDR3 nucleotides: TGTGCCAGCAGCTTAGGGGGGACTAGCGGGTTCGGGAATGAGCAGTTCTTC. Translated, it gives CASSLGGTSGFGNEQFF.

This clonotype was seen only a few times. The rearrangement joins TRBV14 to TRBJ2-1; 11 bases align to TRBD2. Germline trimming cut 3 bases from V and 15 bases from J; bases unmatched to any gene: 7. The V gene's germline CDR1 is SGHDN and CDR2 FVKESK. The CDR3 sequence is 13 residues long. The CDR3 DNA is TGTGCCAGCAGCCATTCTGCTAGCGGGAGGTGGTTCTTC. This encodes CASSHSASGRWFF.

This clonotype has a count of ten or more. V is TRBV20-1 and J is TRBJ2-1; TRBD2 matches 7 bases. The junction had 4 bases not matched to a gene; V was cut back by 5 bases and J by 0 bases. CDR3 length equals 14 residues. Germline V CDR1 and CDR2: DFQATT, SNEGSKA (reference sequence). The CDR3 DNA is TGCAGTGCTGCACTAGCGAGCTCCTACAATGAGCAGTTCTTC. Its protein is CSAALASSYNEQFF.

This clonotype is termed medium-sized. This chain uses TRBV9 with TRBJ2-1; perhaps TRBD1 as D (5 bases). V gave up 4 bases and J gave up 10 bases, with 15 bases separating them. CDR1 is SGDLS and CDR2 is YYNGEE in the germline V gene. The CDR3 runs 13 residues. CDR3 amino acids: CASSSVLDREQFF. The CDR3 DNA reads as TGTGCCAGCAGCTCGGTGCTAGACAGAGAGCAGTTCTTC.